This is a list of T cell receptor beta chains from one sample in a study of shared T cell receptors in the human thymus. The assay was immunoSEQ multiplex PCR, and TCRdb's table has in-frame clones only and misses some. The sample lists roughly 500,000 clones; around 82% were seen once. Separately, the same data were catalogued under a study of human thymus T cells.

The sequencing sample was made of thymocytes. The receptors were gathered from a boy younger than two with a congenital heart defect. CDR3s include the opening cysteine and the closing phenylalanine or tryptophan. Expanded clones get a size class; other rows say once, few or many, or leave the size out.

clone size,CDR3 length,V gene,CDR3 protein
-,17,TRBV5-1,CASSLTTSGRRTGELFF
-,14,TRBV14,CASSQRGRGYEQYF
-,15,TRBV14,CASSQGRDPPYEQYF
few,16,TRBV2,CASSRKGRETSYEQYF
-,14,TRBV19,CASRGTGGNYGYTF
-,17,TRBV25-1,CASRKTSGRDSYNEQFF
-,16,TRBV2,CASRGQADRGYNEQFF
-,13,TRBV23-1,CASSQSLNYGYTF
-,16,TRBV18,CASSPSASGSNETQYF
-,13,TRBV25-1,CASSLGTSEKLFF
-,15,TRBV7-2,CASSGIGTNSYEQYF
-,18,TRBV5-1,CASSKPGLAGGLKNIQYF
-,18,TRBV7-2,CASSSTNPRPPAQETQYF
-,15,TRBV10-3,CAISERREGIDTQYF
-,13,TRBV10-1,CASNRDSTGELFF
few,14,TRBV6-5,CASRRGATNEKLFF
-,15,TRBV9,CASSVCPLKGNTIYF
-,12,TRBV21-1,CVSSCSTDTQYF
-,13,TRBV27,CASSRGPLYEQYF
-,16,TRBV19,CASSPERLVRSYEQYF
-,18,TRBV4-2,CASSQDRSRLPTTYEQYF
-,15,TRBV14,CASSQWAGRFTEAFF
-,14,TRBV28,CASSFVVSADEQFF
-,18,TRBV28,CASSLSGTSGSSNHEQYF
-,15,TRBV27,CASSFRQGDNEKLFF
-,16,TRBV6-6,CATLPPDSTSTDTQYF
-,14,TRBV10-3,CAIRQGANTGELFF
once,16,TRBV28,CASSLGNGGAGEGYTF
-,15,TRBV2,CASSARGYSNQPQHF
few,15,TRBV19,CASTETGQLNTEAFF
-,15,TRBV2,CASSRTSGTYNEQFF
-,12,TRBV25-1,CASKSRAYEQYF
-,16,TRBV11-3,CASSRLAGYLTDTQYF
once,12,TRBV27,CASSLRGETQYF
-,16,TRBV4-1,CASSQGDGGFSYEQYF
-,16,TRBV4-1,CASSQDSGRVADTQYF
-,15,TRBV7-4,CASRDRDRGQETQYF
-,17,TRBV14,CASSQDQRTGVATEAFF
-,13,TRBV25-1,CASRKGTGVGYTF
few,14,TRBV7-6,CASSPKLHSYEQYF
-,14,TRBV29-1,CSAAGTGGFDGYTF
once,13,TRBV30,CAWRKTQGGKLFF
-,14,TRBV5-4,CASSRGGIGQPQHF
few,14,TRBV6-5,CASSSGTPNEKLFF
-,16,TRBV28,CASSPLMTDTTYEQYF
once,15,TRBV12-5,CASGLFRGVDYEQYF
-,12,TRBV19,CASSSNSDEQYF
-,14,TRBV27,CASSPGQNEETQYF
-,15,TRBV4-2,CASSQPSGRRNEQFF
-,14,TRBV7-8,CASSPRDRGTEAFF
-,12,TRBV27,CASSQRGHEQYF
-,11,TRBV2,CASSELDEQYF
-,14,TRBV5-4,CASSPWRAEETQYF
-,14,TRBV28,CASSFAATNEKLFF